This T cell receptor beta chain was found in a study of CD8+ T cells in alopecia areata. Overall study context: Tofacitinib lasted 6 to 18 months, then 6 months off drug.

Stated treatment: oral pan-JAK inhibitor, 5-10 mg twice daily. Following extraction, RNA underwent reverse transcription to cDNA, which served as the sequencing template. TCRdb's copy holds only in-frame clones and misses some; the assay was immunoSEQ multiplex PCR. The sample lists approximately 200,000 clones; approximately 60% were seen once. Germline CDR1 is SQVTM and CDR2 is ANQGSEA. V shed 5 bases and J shed 0 bases, with 10 bases lying between them. This CDR3 is built from 13 residues. The V call is TRBV29-1, the J call TRBJ1-1; no definite D call. The receptor's source is a human donor with alopecia areata. Source: CD4+ T cells sorted from blood, taken at week 4, from a patient treated with tofacitinib. CDR3 protein: CSVMGELNTEAFF. CDR3 coding DNA: TGCAGCGTTATGGGAGAGCTGAACACTGAAGCTTTCTTT.